This T cell receptor beta chain is drawn from a study of OX40 agonist ivuxolimab in advanced cancers. Profiled with immunoSEQ multiplex PCR; TCRdb holds only in-frame clones, not every one. The sample includes approximately 100,000 clones, about 85% of them seen just once. The CDR3 runs 14 residues. Deletions cut 5 bases from V and 5 bases from J, with 15 bases between. CDR1 is SEHNR, CDR2 FQNEAQ, per germline (reference sequence). The chain couples TRBV7-9 to TRBJ2-5, with a weak D call TRBD1 (5 bases). This clonotype originated in an adult with an advanced solid tumor such as melanoma, head and neck, liver or kidney cancer. The sample consisted of CD4+ or CD8+ T cells sorted from blood, taken in a trial of the OX40 agonist ivuxolimab. The CDR3 sequence: CASSTTVEWETQYF. The CDR3 DNA follows: TGTGCCAGCAGCACGACAGTCGAATGGGAGACCCAGTACTTC.